The 9 T cell receptor beta chains below all came from one sample that was sequenced in a study. TCRdb re-called the 5' RACE reads with MiXCR, one entry per CDR3 protein. The table shows 40,000 to 65,000 distinct CDR3 sequences, with approximately 23% occurring only once. Material for sequencing was tumor-infiltrating naive CD4+ T cells sorted from the breast tumor. As for subset: naive CD4+ T cells, CD4+CD45RA+CD25-. These receptors were taken from a female donor with breast cancer.

The chain has TRBV20-1 and TRBJ2-5, with 8 bases aligning to TRBD2. Germline trimming cut 5 bases from V and 5 bases from J; bases unmatched to any gene: 10. The CDR3 has 14 residues. Germline lookup yields CDR1 DFQATT and CDR2 SNEGSKA (reference sequence). Here the CDR3 reads CSAFLAGWGETQYF. The CDR3 DNA is TGCAGTGCTTTCTTAGCGGGATGGGGTGAGACCCAGTACTTC.

This clonotype has more than one count but fewer than ten. The gene calls are TRBV30 and TRBJ1-2; 9 bases match TRBD1. The CDR3 covers 12 residues. V gave up 0 bases and J gave up 8 bases; unmatched junction bases: 1. Germline CDR1 is GTSNPN and CDR2 is SVGIG (reference sequence). The CDR3 here is CAWSVQGAGYTF. DNA for the CDR3: TGTGCCTGGAGTGTACAGGGGGCGGGCTACACCTTC.

The genes are TRBV11-2 and TRBJ2-7, with D perhaps assigned TRBD1 or TRBD2 (6 bases each). CDR1 is SGHAT, CDR2 FQNNGV, per germline. V lost 5 bases and J lost 2, with 19 bases in between. The CDR3 has 16 amino acids. The CDR3 nucleotides read TGTGCCAGCAGCCCTCTCAGGCGGGACAATCCCTACGAGCAGTACTTC. Its protein is CASSPLRRDNPYEQYF.

The V gene is TRBV7-2, the J gene TRBJ1-1; TRBD1 aligns across 8 bases. This CDR3 region has 14 residues. The V gene's germline CDR1 is SGHTA and CDR2 FQGNSA. Germline trimming cut 5 bases from V and 5 bases from J; bases unmatched to any gene: 7. In DNA, the CDR3 is TGTGCCAGCAGCCCGGACAGGGTTTGGACTGAAGCTTTCTTT. It translates to CASSPDRVWTEAFF. Variable domain in full (rest from reference TRBV7-2 and TRBJ1-1): GAGVSQSPSNKVTEKGKDVELRCDPISGHTALYWYRQSLGQGLEFLIYFQGNSAPDKSGLPSDRFSAERTGGSVSTLTIQRTQQEDSAVYLCASSPDRVWTEAFFGQGTRLTVV.

This clonotype appeared many times. The chain uses TRBV5-1 and TRBJ2-3; 8 bases align to TRBD1. The CDR3 has 15 amino acids. Per germline, CDR1 SGHRS and CDR2 YFSETQ. J was trimmed by 2 bases and V by 4 bases; bases with no gene match: 6. CDR3 sequence reads: CASSLQGAYTDTQYF. In nucleotides, the CDR3 is TGCGCCAGCAGCCTCCAGGGGGCCTACACAGATACGCAGTATTTT.

The V call is TRBV20-1, the J call TRBJ2-7; 8 nucleotides agree with TRBD2. Germline V lookup: CDR1 DFQATT, CDR2 SNEGSKA (reference sequence). J lost 6 bases, V lost 1 base, and 11 bases had no gene match. The CDR3 is made up of 15 amino acids. The CDR3 loop is CSARGSGRVFGEQYF. CDR3 bases: TGCAGTGCTAGAGGAAGCGGGAGAGTTTTTGGCGAGCAGTACTTC.

In its sample, this clonotype was seen a few times. The V call is TRBV18, the J call TRBJ2-1; TRBD1 might be the D (6 bases). The ends were cut back, 3 bases at V and 12 bases at J, with 18 bases in the middle. The CDR3 is made up of 14 amino acids. Germline values: CDR1 KGHSH, CDR2 LQKENI. CDR3 region: CASSPPGQRGMQFF. Here the CDR3 DNA reads TGTGCCAGCTCACCTCCCGGACAGCGAGGAATGCAGTTCTTC. Filled out from reference TRBV18 and TRBJ2-1, the complete variable domain reads NAGVMQNPRHLVRRRGQEARLRCSPMKGHSHVYWYRQLPEEGLKFMVYLQKENIIDESGMPKERFSAEFPKEGPSILRIQQVVRGDSAAYFCASSPPGQRGMQFFGPGTRLTVL.

This chain links TRBV29-1 with TRBJ2-3; TRBD2 agrees at 8 bases. CDR1 is SQVTM, CDR2 ANQGSEA, per germline. The CDR3 has 14 residues. Trimming removed 3 bases from V and 4 bases from J; junction bases left unmatched: 6. As DNA, the CDR3 is TGCAGCGTTGACGGTAGCGGGGAGCCAGATACGCAGTATTTT. Its translation is CSVDGSGEPDTQYF.

This clonotype appeared a few times. The DNA of the CDR3 is TGTGCCAGCAGTAGGGGAAGGCAGGGGGGTGCCCAGCATTTT. Encoded protein: CASSRGRQGGAQHF. J is TRBJ1-5 and V is TRBV27, with 7 bases that match TRBD1. CDR3 length: 14 residues. Germline values: CDR1 MNHEY, CDR2 SMNVEV (reference sequence). J gave up 11 bases and V 5 bases, and 12 bases lay outside the gene matches.